This T cell receptor beta chain emerged from a study of Graves' ophthalmopathy and Graves' hyperthyroidism. Study-wide results and caveats: Stable hyperthyroidism and ophthalmopathy were told apart by a 13-signature model, which achieved 85% to 90% sensitivity and approximately 82% specificity. Blood repertoires reportedly contained most expanded thyroid clonotypes above 0.001 frequency.

The CDR3 is 15 residues long. CDR1 is SGHAT and CDR2 is FQNNGV in the germline V gene. The V and J ends lost 0 bases and 4 bases respectively, with 12 bases between them. This clonotype was picked up a small number of times. Its antigen is undetermined. A duration under 3 months, NOSPECS ≥4, CAS ≥3 and moderate-to-severe activity characterized the donors with ophthalmopathy. RNA transcripts served as template for amplifying TCR beta CDR3 sequences. HTBI-primed first-round RT-PCR preceded second-round multiplex PCR. Each CDR3 protein is one row after TCRdb ran MiXCR on the multiplex PCR reads. The sample contains 650,000 to 900,000 distinct CDR3 sequences, approximately 40% of which appear only once.

This receptor was obtained from an adult man with Graves' ophthalmopathy. The V call is TRBV11-2, the J call TRBJ1-1, with a weak D call TRBD1 (6 bases). Sequencing input: peripheral blood. The CDR3 loop is CASSLDTGFVTEAFF. DNA for the CDR3: TGTGCCAGCAGCTTAGATACAGGGTTTGTCACTGAAGCTTTCTTT.